The clone carrying this TCR beta chain was seen ten or more times. Its antigen is not identified. A single record per CDR3 protein comes from TCRdb applying MiXCR to the 5' RACE reads. The repertoire has over 90,000 distinct CDR3 sequences, 11% of them found once; the top ten carry around 3.1%. This sample's time point: longitudinal time-point 3. Unsorted libraries used 2 million PBMCs kept at -80 degrees C. These data belong to a study of neurological immune-mediated disorders. The study's findings and limits: None of the CDR3 amino acid sequences of expanded clones recurred across subjects, suggesting private repertoires in all groups.

This CDR3 is 14 amino acids long. Germline V gene sequence: CDR1 SGHRS, CDR2 YFSETQ. Losses at the gene ends were 4 bases for V and 6 bases for J; bases not matched to a gene: 7. This chain connects TRBV5-1 to TRBJ2-1; TRBD2 aligns across 7 bases. This clonotype was obtained from a female donor with HTLV-1-associated myelopathy (HAM/TSP). Sequences were obtained from PBMCs. CDR3 nucleotides: TGCGCCAGCAGCCTTGGACTAGTTGCCAATGAGCAGTTCTTC. It codes for CASSLGLVANEQFF.